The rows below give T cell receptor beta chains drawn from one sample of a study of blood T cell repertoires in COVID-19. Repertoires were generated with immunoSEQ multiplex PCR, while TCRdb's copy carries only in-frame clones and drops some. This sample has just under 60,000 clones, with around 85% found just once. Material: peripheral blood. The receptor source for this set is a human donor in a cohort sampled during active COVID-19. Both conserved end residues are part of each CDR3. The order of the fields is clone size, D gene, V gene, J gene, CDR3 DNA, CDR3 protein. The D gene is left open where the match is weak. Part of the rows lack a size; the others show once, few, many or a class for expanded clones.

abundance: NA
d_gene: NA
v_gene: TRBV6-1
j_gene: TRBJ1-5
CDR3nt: TGTGCCAGCAGTGAAGATACAGGGAGACAGCCCCAGCATTTT
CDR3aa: CASSEDTGRQPQHF

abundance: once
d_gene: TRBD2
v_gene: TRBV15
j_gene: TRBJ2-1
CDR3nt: TGTGCCACCAGCAGATCCCTGGGCGGGAGCGCCTACAATGAGCAGTTCTTC
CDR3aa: CATSRSLGGSAYNEQFF

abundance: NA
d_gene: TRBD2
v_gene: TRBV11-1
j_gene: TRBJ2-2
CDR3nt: TGTGCCAGCAGCTTTGGGACTAGAGGAGGCGGGGAGCTGTTTTTT
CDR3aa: CASSFGTRGGGELFF

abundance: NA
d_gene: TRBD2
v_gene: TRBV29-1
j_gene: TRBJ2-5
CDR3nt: TGCAGCGTCAACCCGGGAAGCGGGAGGGCCTGGGGTAGAGAGACCCAGTACTTC
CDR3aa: CSVNPGSGRAWGRETQYF

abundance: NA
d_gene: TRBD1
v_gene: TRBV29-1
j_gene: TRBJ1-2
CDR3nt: TGCAGCGTTGTTCCCAGGGGGCGACTCTATGGCTACACCTTC
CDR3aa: CSVVPRGRLYGYTF

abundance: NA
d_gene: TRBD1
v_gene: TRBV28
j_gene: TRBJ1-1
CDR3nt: TGTGCCAGCAGTACCCCGTGGGACAGGGGGAACACTGAAGCTTTCTTT
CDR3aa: CASSTPWDRGNTEAFF

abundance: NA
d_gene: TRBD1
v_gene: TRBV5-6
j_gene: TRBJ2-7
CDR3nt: TGTGCCAGCAGCTTGGGACAGGGGGCCTCCTACGAGCAGTACTTC
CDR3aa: CASSLGQGASYEQYF

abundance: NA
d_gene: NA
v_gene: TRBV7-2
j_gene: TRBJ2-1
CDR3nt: TGTGCCAGCAGCTTAGGCGGCGGAACCACGCGGAATGAGCAGTTCTTC
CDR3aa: CASSLGGGTTRNEQFF

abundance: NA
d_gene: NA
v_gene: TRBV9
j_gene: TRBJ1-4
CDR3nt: TGTGCCAGCAGCGTAGGGCAGGGCCTCGCAACTAATGAAAAACTGTTTTTT
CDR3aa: CASSVGQGLATNEKLFF

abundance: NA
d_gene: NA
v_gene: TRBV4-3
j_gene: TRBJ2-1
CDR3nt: TGCGCCAGCAGCCAACCGGGGTCTAACAATGAGCAGTTCTTC
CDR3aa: CASSQPGSNNEQFF

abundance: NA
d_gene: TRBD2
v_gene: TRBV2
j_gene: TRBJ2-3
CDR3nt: TGTGCCAGCAGGGGGGGACTAGCGGCAGATACGCAGTATTTT
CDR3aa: CASRGGLAADTQYF

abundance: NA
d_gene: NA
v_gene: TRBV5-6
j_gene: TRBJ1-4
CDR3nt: TGTGCCAGCAGCTTCACAGGCGAAAAACTGTTTTTT
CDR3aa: CASSFTGEKLFF

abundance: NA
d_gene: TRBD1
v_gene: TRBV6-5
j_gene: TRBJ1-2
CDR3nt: TGTGCCAGCAGGCTAATCCAGGGGGGAACTTATGGCTACACCTTC
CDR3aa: CASRLIQGGTYGYTF

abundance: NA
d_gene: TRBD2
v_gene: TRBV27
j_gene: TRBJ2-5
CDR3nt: TGTGCCAGCAGTTTGACTAGCAGGCAAGAGACCCAGTACTTC
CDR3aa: CASSLTSRQETQYF